The source of this T cell receptor beta chain is a study of cytomegalovirus exposure and HLA in healthy donors. Assay: immunoSEQ multiplex PCR; the TCRdb copy retains only in-frame clones and omits some. Of about 140,000 clones listed, just over 90% are singletons. The CDR3 has 14 amino acids. Germline assignment: CDR1 LNHDA and CDR2 SQIVND (reference sequence). The ends were cut back, 1 base at V and 7 bases at J, with 13 bases in the middle. On this clone: Its antigen is undetermined.

Findings and limits, study-wide: A few CMV-associated chains were confirmed in vitro to be specific for CMV antigens. Some TCR beta chains (around 160 of them) were listed as cytomegalovirus-associated. Both high specificity and high sensitivity reportedly marked the classifier's diagnosis of cytomegalovirus status.

These donors were members of the 120-subject validation cohort, a group separate from the roughly 670-subject first cohort. Material for sequencing was PBMCs. This receptor was identified in a man aged 18 to 35 in good health and CMV-seronegative. The chain carries TRBV19 and TRBJ2-5; D may be TRBD1 (5 bases). CDR3 bases: TGTGCCAGTAGTATAGGGGGCTCCTCCGGGACCCAGTACTTC. Residues: CASSIGGSSGTQYF.